This passage covers 19 T cell receptor beta chains from one sample sequenced in a study of OX40 agonist ivuxolimab in advanced cancers. The protocol was immunoSEQ multiplex PCR, while the TCRdb copy is restricted to in-frame clones and leaves out a portion. The sample consists of tens of thousands of clones, about 93% of them appearing once. The sample in question was CD4+ or CD8+ T cells sorted from blood, obtained in a trial of the OX40 agonist ivuxolimab. All receptors come from an adult with an advanced solid tumor such as melanoma, head and neck, liver or kidney cancer.

The V and J genes are TRBV4-2 and TRBJ1-2; 8 nucleotides line up with TRBD1. Germline trimming cut 3 bases from V and 4 bases from J; bases unmatched to any gene: 7. The length of the CDR3 is 15 residues. The germline CDR1 and CDR2 sequences are LGHNA and YNFKEQ. The CDR3 sequence is CASSQPDRGGYGYTF. The DNA for the CDR3 is TGTGCCAGCAGCCAGCCCGACAGGGGAGGCTATGGCTACACCTTC.

This sequence joins TRBV9 and TRBJ2-1; 8 bases line up with TRBD2. The V gene end was trimmed by 4 bases and the J gene end by 2 bases; junction bases not matched to a gene: 5. The CDR3 has 15 residues. Per germline, CDR1 SGDLS and CDR2 YYNGEE. The CDR3 coding sequence is TGTGCCAGCAGCTCAACGGGGGGGCCCTACAATGAGCAGTTCTTC. It encodes CASSSTGGPYNEQFF.

The J gene is TRBJ2-1, the V gene TRBV28; D is undetermined. The CDR3 covers 13 residues. The V gene's germline CDR1 is MDHEN and CDR2 SYDVKM. Trimming cost V 3 bases and J 7 bases, with 10 bases left between them. The CDR3 loop reads CASSFGQMNEQFF. The CDR3 DNA sequence: TGTGCCAGCAGTTTCGGGCAGATGAATGAGCAGTTCTTC.

This chain uses TRBV5-1 with TRBJ1-3; D gene ambiguous. Deletions cut 0 bases from V and 4 bases from J, with 11 bases between. This CDR3 comprises 15 residues. Germline-derived CDR1 and CDR2 are SGHRS and YFSETQ. The DNA of the CDR3 is TGCGCCAGCAGCTTGGGTGGTGGTTCGGGAAACACCATATATTTT. This translates into CASSLGGGSGNTIYF.

The genes are TRBV5-1 and TRBJ2-7, with no clear D. V dropped 1 base and J dropped 6 bases, with 8 bases sitting between them. Germline assignment: CDR1 SGHRS and CDR2 YFSETQ. The CDR3 covers 12 residues. CDR3 DNA: TGCGCCAGCAGCTTGAACGGTCGCGAGCAGTACTTC. Translating gives CASSLNGREQYF. Drawing the rest from reference TRBV5-1 and TRBJ2-7, the complete variable domain is KAGVTQTPRYLIKTRGQQVTLSCSPISGHRSVSWYQQTPGQGLQFLFEYFSETQRNKGNFPGRFSGRQFSNSRSEMNVSTLELGDSALYLCASSLNGREQYFGPGTRLTVT.

The V call is TRBV4-1, the J call TRBJ2-7; TRBD1 matches 9 bases. Germline CDR1 and CDR2: MGHRA and YSYEKL. The CDR3 runs to 16 residues. V shed 0 bases and J 4 bases; nucleotides not matched to a gene: 7. The CDR3 DNA follows: TGCGCCAGCAGCCAAGAAGGCACAGGGGGCTTGTACGAGCAGTACTTC. Its protein is CASSQEGTGGLYEQYF.

This clone was recorded a few times. One end of the junction is discordant with germline, which a read error may explain. This chain uses TRBV6-1 with TRBJ1-2, with no clear D. The CDR3 totals 13 residues. The germline V gene has CDR1 MNHNS and CDR2 SASEGT. CDR3: CASTETNLFDAAF. The CDR3 DNA reads as TGTGCCAGCACGGAGACAAACCTCTTTGATGCTGCCTTC.

J is TRBJ2-1 and V is TRBV5-6; 8 bases are a match to TRBD1. V was clipped by 3 bases and J by 6 bases; unmatched bases: 8. Germline loops: CDR1 SGHDT, CDR2 YYEEEE. The CDR3 has 15 residues. In nucleotides, the CDR3 is TGTGCCAGCAGCTGGGCCCAGGACAGGGCCAATGAGCAGTTCTTC. Translation gives CASSWAQDRANEQFF.

The chain recombines TRBV5-1 with TRBJ2-7; D is possibly TRBD1 (6 bases). This CDR3 contains 14 residues. CDR1 and CDR2 from the germline V gene are SGHRS and YFSETQ. V lost 4 bases and J lost 6, with 17 bases in between. This CDR3 is CASSPPDRPVEQYF. The CDR3 coding sequence is TGCGCCAGCAGCCCTCCAGACAGGCCCGTCGAGCAGTACTTC.

The chain couples TRBV4-2 to TRBJ2-7; the match to TRBD2 covers 11 bases. The germline CDR1 and CDR2 sequences are LGHNA and YNFKEQ. The trim removed 4 bases at V and 2 bases at J, leaving 4 bases unmatched. The CDR3 has 15 amino acids. The CDR3 protein is CASSRLAGGPYEQYF. CDR3 DNA sequence: TGTGCCAGCAGCCGCCTAGCGGGAGGCCCCTACGAGCAGTACTTC.

The chain carries TRBV5-1 and TRBJ1-2, with D perhaps matching TRBD1 (5 bases). The CDR3 is 15 residues long. Trimming removed 4 bases at V and 4 bases at J, with 17 bases between. Germline-derived CDR1 and CDR2 are SGHRS and YFSETQ. The CDR3 DNA follows: TGCGCCAGCAGCCAGGGACTCACGGGGGGCTATGGCTACACCTTC. Translated, it gives CASSQGLTGGYGYTF. The full variable domain, in which reference TRBV5-1 and TRBJ1-2 provide the parts outside the CDR3, is KAGVTQTPRYLIKTRGQQVTLSCSPISGHRSVSWYQQTPGQGLQFLFEYFSETQRNKGNFPGRFSGRQFSNSRSEMNVSTLELGDSALYLCASSQGLTGGYGYTFGSGTRLTVV.

The chain employs TRBV7-9 and TRBJ1-4; D call uncertain. The CDR3 is 17 amino acids. V was cut by 3 bases and J by 4 bases, with 18 bases left in between. Germline assignment: CDR1 SEHNR and CDR2 FQNEAQ (reference sequence). The CDR3 sequence is CASSFSDLGRFNEKLFF. CDR3 bases: TGTGCCAGCAGCTTCAGCGACCTCGGCCGATTTAATGAAAAACTGTTTTTT.

The chain couples TRBV11-2 to TRBJ2-7; no definite D call. This CDR3 is built from 15 residues. Trimming left V 4 bases short and J 5 bases short, with 18 bases between. Germline V gives CDR1 SGHAT, CDR2 FQNNGV. The DNA of the CDR3 is TGTGCCAGCAGCTACGGTCGGCCCATTTACAACGAGCAGTACTTC. This codes for CASSYGRPIYNEQYF.

The rearrangement uses TRBV5-1 and TRBJ2-7; 7 bases fit TRBD2. V shed 4 bases, J shed 3 bases, and the junction held 4 bases outside the gene matches. This CDR3 spans 13 amino acids. Germline V gene lookup returns CDR1 SGHRS and CDR2 YFSETQ. CDR3 coding DNA: TGCGCCAGCAGCCTGAGCGGGGACTACGAGCAGTACTTC. It encodes CASSLSGDYEQYF. Full variable domain (outside the CDR3, taken from reference TRBV5-1 and TRBJ2-7): KAGVTQTPRYLIKTRGQQVTLSCSPISGHRSVSWYQQTPGQGLQFLFEYFSETQRNKGNFPGRFSGRQFSNSRSEMNVSTLELGDSALYLCASSLSGDYEQYFGPGTRLTVT.

The chain links TRBV19 to TRBJ2-1; 8 bases align to TRBD2. CDR1 and CDR2 (germline): LNHDA, SQIVND (reference sequence). V dropped 2 bases and J dropped 5; count of bases not matched to a gene: 2. The CDR3 has 14 residues. The CDR3 sequence: CASSILAGNNEQFF. The CDR3 nucleotides read TGTGCCAGTAGTATACTAGCGGGCAACAATGAGCAGTTCTTC.

The chain recombines TRBV14 with TRBJ2-1; no clear D. This CDR3 is 13 amino acids long. Germline CDR1 and CDR2: SGHDN and FVKESK. Trimming removed 1 base at V and 2 bases at J, with 3 bases between. The CDR3 region has the DNA TGTGCCAGCAGCCAAGTTACCTACAATGAGCAGTTCTTC. It codes for CASSQVTYNEQFF.

The rearrangement joins TRBV15 to TRBJ2-2, with TRBD1 as a possible D gene (6 bases). The CDR3 covers 16 residues. The V end lost 0 bases, the J end lost 5 bases, and 13 bases lay between the germline ends. CDR1 LNHNV and CDR2 YYDKDF come from the germline V gene (reference sequence). The CDR3, as DNA: TGTGCCACCAGCAGAGAGGCAGGGGTAATTACCGGGGAGCTGTTTTTT. Its translation: CATSREAGVITGELFF.

The chain couples TRBV7-9 to TRBJ2-1, with a possible D match to TRBD1 (6 bases). V shed 1 base and J shed 5 bases, with 9 bases lying between them. Germline assignment: CDR1 SEHNR and CDR2 FQNEAQ (reference sequence). This CDR3 has 14 residues. In DNA form, the CDR3 reads TGTGCCAGCAGCTTAGTAGGACAGAACAATGAGCAGTTCTTC. Translating gives CASSLVGQNNEQFF.

The chain links TRBV27 to TRBJ1-1; TRBD1 matches 7 bases. The V gene end was trimmed by 0 bases and the J gene end by 7 bases; junction bases not matched to a gene: 8. Germline V CDR1 and CDR2: MNHEY, SMNVEV (reference sequence). The CDR3 totals 15 residues. CDR3 nucleotide sequence: TGTGCCAGCAGTTTATCGACAGGGAGGATCATTGAAGCTTTCTTT. It yields the protein CASSLSTGRIIEAFF.